This T cell receptor beta chain is drawn from a study of T cell responses to AZD1222 COVID-19 vaccine (dated by TCRdb to about 2021). For the study in its entirety: TCR sequencing covered some 250 trial participants: some 210 given two doses of AZD1222 and 26 given two doses of MenACWY control vaccine. Trial participants were enrolled by age into 18-55, 56-69 and 70-plus year subgroups, with roughly 160, 29 and 62 TCR-sequenced participants respectively.

Sample time point, as interpreted from the label and publication: about 28 days (+/-7) after the second vaccine dose. The sample's treatment or condition label is to be understood as: meningococcal conjugate vaccine given as trial control. Vaccinee samples came from UK trials COV001 and COV002, including a single-blind randomized controlled phase 2/3 trial of AZD1222 (ChAdOx1 nCoV-19) in healthy adults. Trial participant PBMC samples were collected at day 0 and day 28 after the second dose for TCRbeta chain sequencing. General conclusions and limits of the study: The 56-69-year group was small, and its depth increase did not reach significance, likely because of low power. Spike-specific TCR breadth and depth rose significantly after two AZD1222 doses compared with day 0 and with MenACWY recipients. Vaccine-associated CD4 TCRs spanned the whole spike protein, with dominant responses in regions 160-218 and 743-854. Epitopes outside the regions mutated in the B.1.351 and B.1.1.7 variants were reportedly recognized by nearly half of the unique spike-specific TCRs. Participants were mostly white British, with more females than males. The authors suggested clonal diversity may have been underestimated. Conclusions about previously exposed vaccinees are limited, since just 5 to 7 AZD1222 recipients were seropositive for SARS-CoV-2 at baseline. Because no day 14 peak-response samples were available, the repertoires could be characterized only after the peak T cell response.

The CDR3 regions of human TCRbeta chains were analyzed by immunosequencing. The original methods were these. Repertoire TCRs were checked for matches against a reference library of SARS-CoV-2-specific TCRs that had been generated using the MIRA antigen-specificity platform. Breadth meant the fraction of unique TCRs that were SARS-CoV-2-associated, whereas depth meant the fraction of total T cells that were SARS-CoV-2-associated. Each spike-specific TCR was assigned to its reactive spike region and to a CD4 or CD8 class using the MIRA data. Log10-transformed breadth and depth values were compared by one-way ANOVA with Sidak's multiple comparisons tests. TCRdb's version of the immuneACCESS table is confined to in-frame rearrangements and falls short of the full clone set. An unresolved V gene accounts for under half of the shortfall where checked; the remainder is of unknown origin. V and J calls and clone size are copied from that table; D and trimming were computed from the DNA. A total of about 75,000 clones appear in this sample, roughly 88% of them only once. Over 8% of the sample comes from the top ten.

V is trimmed back by 3 bases and J by 4 bases, and the junction contains 1 base that no gene match accounts for. The CDR3 covers 13 residues, taking in both the cysteine and the phenylalanine. The DNA shown is the 39-base CDR3, in frame from base 1. CDR1 and CDR2 are drawn from the germline V gene: LGHNT, FRNRAP. Regarding this clone: Its antigen has not been determined. Base qualities are not at hand, and no much larger clone is one base apart.

The source of this sequence is an adult who received the MenACWY meningococcal vaccine as a control. Here the sequenced sample was peripheral blood, taken 28 days after the second dose of the MenACWY control vaccine. The chain was built from TRBV12-5 and TRBJ1-2, with TRBD1 identical over 8 junction bases. DNA sequence: TGTGCTAGTGGTTTCGACAGGGGCTATGGCTACACCTTC. This is translated as CASGFDRGYGYTF.